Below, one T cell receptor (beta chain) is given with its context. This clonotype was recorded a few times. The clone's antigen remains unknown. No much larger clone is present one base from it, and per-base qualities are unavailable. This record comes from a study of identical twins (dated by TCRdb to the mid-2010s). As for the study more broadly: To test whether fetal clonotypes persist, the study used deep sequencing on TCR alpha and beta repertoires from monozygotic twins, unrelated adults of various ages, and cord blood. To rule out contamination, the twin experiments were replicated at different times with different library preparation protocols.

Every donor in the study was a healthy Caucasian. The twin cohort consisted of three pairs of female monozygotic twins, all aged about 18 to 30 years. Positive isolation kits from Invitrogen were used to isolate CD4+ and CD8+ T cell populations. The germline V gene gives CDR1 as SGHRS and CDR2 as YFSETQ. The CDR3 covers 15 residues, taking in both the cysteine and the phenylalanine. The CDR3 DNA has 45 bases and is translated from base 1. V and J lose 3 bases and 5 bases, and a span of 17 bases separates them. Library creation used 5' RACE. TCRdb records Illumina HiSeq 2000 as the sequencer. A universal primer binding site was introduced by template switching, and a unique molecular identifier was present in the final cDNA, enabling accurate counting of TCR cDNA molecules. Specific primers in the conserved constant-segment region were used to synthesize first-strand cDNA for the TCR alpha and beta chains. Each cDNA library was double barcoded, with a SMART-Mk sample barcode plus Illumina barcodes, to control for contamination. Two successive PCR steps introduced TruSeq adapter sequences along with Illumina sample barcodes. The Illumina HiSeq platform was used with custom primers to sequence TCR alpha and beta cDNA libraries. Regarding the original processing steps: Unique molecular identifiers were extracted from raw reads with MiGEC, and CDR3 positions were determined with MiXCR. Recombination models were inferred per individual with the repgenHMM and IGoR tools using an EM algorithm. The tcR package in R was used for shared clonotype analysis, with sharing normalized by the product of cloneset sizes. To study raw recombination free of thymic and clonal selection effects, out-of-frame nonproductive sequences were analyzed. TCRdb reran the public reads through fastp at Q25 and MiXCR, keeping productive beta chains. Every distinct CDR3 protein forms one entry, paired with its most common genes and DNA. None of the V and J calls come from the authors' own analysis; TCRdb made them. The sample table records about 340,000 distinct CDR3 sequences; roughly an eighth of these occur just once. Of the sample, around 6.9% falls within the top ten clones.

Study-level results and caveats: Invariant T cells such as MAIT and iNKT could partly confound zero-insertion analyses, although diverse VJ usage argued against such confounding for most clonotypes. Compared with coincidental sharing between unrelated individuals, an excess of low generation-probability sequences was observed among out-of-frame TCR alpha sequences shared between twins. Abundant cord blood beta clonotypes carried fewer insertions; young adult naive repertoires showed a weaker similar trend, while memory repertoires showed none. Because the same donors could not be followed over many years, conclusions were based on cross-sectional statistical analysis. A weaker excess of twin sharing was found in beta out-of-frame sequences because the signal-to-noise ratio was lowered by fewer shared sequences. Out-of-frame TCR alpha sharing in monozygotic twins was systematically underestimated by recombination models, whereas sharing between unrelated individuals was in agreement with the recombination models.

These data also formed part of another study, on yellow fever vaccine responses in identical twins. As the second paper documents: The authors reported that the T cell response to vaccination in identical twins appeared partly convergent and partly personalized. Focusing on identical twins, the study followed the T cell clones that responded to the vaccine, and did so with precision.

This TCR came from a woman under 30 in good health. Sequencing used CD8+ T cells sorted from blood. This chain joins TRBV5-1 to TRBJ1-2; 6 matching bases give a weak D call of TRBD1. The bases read TGCGCCAGCAGCTCGGACAGCCGAACAGCTTATGGCTACACCTTC. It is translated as CASSSDSRTAYGYTF.